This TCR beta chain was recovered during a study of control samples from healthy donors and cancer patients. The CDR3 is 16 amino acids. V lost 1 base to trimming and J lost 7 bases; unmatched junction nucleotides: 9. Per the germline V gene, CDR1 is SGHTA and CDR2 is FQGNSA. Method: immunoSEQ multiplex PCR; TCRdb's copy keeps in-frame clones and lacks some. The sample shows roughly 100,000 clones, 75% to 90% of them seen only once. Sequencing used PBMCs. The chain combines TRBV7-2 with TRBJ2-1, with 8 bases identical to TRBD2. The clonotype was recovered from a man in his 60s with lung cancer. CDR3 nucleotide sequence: TGTGCCAGCAGCTTAGGATCAACGGGGGGGCGTAATGAGCAGTTCTTC. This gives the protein CASSLGSTGGRNEQFF.